This entry lists 28 T cell receptor beta chains sequenced from one sample in a study of a mutant IDH1 vaccine in newly diagnosed glioma. Indicated time point: baseline, week 1 (first vaccination visit). Treatment noted: pre-vaccination baseline after standard-of-care therapy. Profiled with immunoSEQ multiplex PCR; TCRdb holds only in-frame clones, not every one. The table has tens of thousands of clones, 83% seen once; the top ten hold roughly 7.1%. Material: PBMCs, obtained from a glioma patient treated with radiotherapy, temozolomide or both. The receptors shown here come from a woman aged 45-60 years with glioma.

The chain combines TRBV14 with TRBJ2-5; tentative D call: TRBD2 (6 bases). The CDR3 spans 16 residues. Between the trimmed V and J ends, which lost 4 bases and 4 bases, there was a span of 19 bases. Per the germline V gene, CDR1 is SGHDN and CDR2 is FVKESK. The CDR3 loop reads CASSPVAGPLGETQYF. CDR3 DNA sequence: TGTGCCAGCAGCCCGGTGGCGGGGCCCCTCGGAGAGACCCAGTACTTC.

The chain joins TRBV5-1 to TRBJ2-2; TRBD1 matches at 7 bases. CDR1 and CDR2 (germline): SGHRS, YFSETQ. With 2 bases clipped from V and 1 base from J, the junction kept 2 bases outside the gene matches. The CDR3 covers 15 residues. CDR3 coding DNA: TGCGCCAGCAGCTTCCGGACAGGGAACACCGGGGAGCTGTTTTTT. It translates to CASSFRTGNTGELFF.

This chain joins TRBV5-8 and TRBJ1-1, with TRBD1 matching over 8 bases. CDR3 size: 13 residues. Losses at the gene ends were 2 bases for V and 5 bases for J; bases not matched to a gene: 2. Germline V lookup: CDR1 SGHTS, CDR2 YDEGEE. The CDR3 is CASSLQGGTEAFF. CDR3 DNA: TGTGCCAGCAGCTTACAGGGGGGGACTGAAGCTTTCTTT.

The chain joins TRBV6-5 to TRBJ2-7, with D perhaps TRBD1 or TRBD2 (5 bases each). This CDR3 has 15 amino acids. V lost 4 bases, J lost 7 bases, and 20 bases lay in between. Germline CDR1 reads MNHEY; CDR2 reads SVGAGI. CDR3 nucleotides: TGTGCCAGCAGTTCCCCTGAGGGGCCCGATAGGGAGCAGTACTTC. It translates to CASSSPEGPDREQYF.

This clone has only a few counts. The V call is TRBV7-2, the J call TRBJ1-1; 7 bases fit TRBD1. The ends lost 5 bases at V and 7 bases at J; junction bases unmatched: 4. Germline CDR1 reads SGHTA; CDR2 reads FQGNSA. CDR3 size: 12 residues. CDR3 nucleotide sequence: TGTGCCAGCAGCGATACAGGGGATGAAGCTTTCTTT. It specifies CASSDTGDEAFF.

The rearrangement uses TRBV5-1 and TRBJ1-1; 9 bases map to TRBD1. Germline trimming cut 2 bases from V and 0 bases from J; bases unmatched to any gene: 8. Germline V lookup: CDR1 SGHRS, CDR2 YFSETQ. CDR3 length equals 17 residues. The CDR3 spells CASSLAPGQGMNTEAFF. The CDR3, as DNA: TGCGCCAGCAGCTTAGCTCCGGGACAGGGTATGAACACTGAAGCTTTCTTT.

V and J are TRBV5-1 and TRBJ2-6; no definite D call. V gave up 8 bases and J gave up 0 bases, with 3 bases separating them. Germline values: CDR1 SGHRS, CDR2 YFSETQ. CDR3 size: 12 residues. For the CDR3, the DNA is TGCGCCAGTCTCTCTGGGGCCAACGTCCTGACTTTC. Translating gives CASLSGANVLTF.

This chain links TRBV19 with TRBJ1-5; D may be TRBD1 (5 bases). This CDR3 spans 12 amino acids. Per germline, CDR1 LNHDA and CDR2 SQIVND (reference sequence). Trimming stripped 9 bases from V and 4 bases from J, with 10 bases between. For the CDR3, the DNA is TGTGCCAGCAGCGGGGGGAATCAGCCCCAGCATTTT. Translated, it gives CASSGGNQPQHF.

The chain joins TRBV19 to TRBJ1-5; 10 bases fit TRBD1. The CDR3 has 14 amino acids. Germline trimming cut 5 bases from V and 6 bases from J; bases unmatched to any gene: 4. Germline V gene lookup returns CDR1 LNHDA and CDR2 SQIVND (reference sequence). In nucleotides, the CDR3 is TGTGCCAGTAGTTGGACAGGGGGTTTTCAGCCCCAGCATTTT. As protein: CASSWTGGFQPQHF.

The chain is built from TRBV19 and TRBJ1-1; 9 bases are shared with TRBD1. The V segment lost 7 bases and the J segment 1 base; nucleotides outside the gene matches: 7. CDR1 is LNHDA and CDR2 is SQIVND in the germline V gene (reference sequence). CDR3 length: 15 residues. The CDR3 protein is CASTRDRASNTEAFF. Here the CDR3 DNA reads TGTGCCAGTACCCGGGACAGGGCATCGAACACTGAAGCTTTCTTT. The entire variable domain, with the rest obtained from reference TRBV19 and TRBJ1-1, is as follows: DGGITQSPKYLFRKEGQNVTLSCEQNLNHDAMYWYRQDPGQGLRLIYYSQIVNDFQKGDIAEGYSVSREKKESFPLTVTSAQKNPTAFYLCASTRDRASNTEAFFGQGTRLTVV.

The chain combines TRBV6-1 with TRBJ1-2, with unresolved D. The CDR3 is 13 amino acids. The V end lost 6 bases, the J end lost 6 bases, and 14 bases lay between the germline ends. Germline V CDR1 and CDR2: MNHNS, SASEGT. Here the CDR3 reads CASRKVVGDGYTF. Written as DNA, the CDR3 is TGTGCCAGCAGAAAGGTTGTCGGGGATGGCTACACCTTC.

This clone has just one count. The CDR3 DNA sequence: TGTGCCAGCAGCGATGGAGCGCTTTTCCGTGGAGAGGAAAAACTGTTTTTT. Protein sequence: CASSDGALFRGEEKLFF. The chain uses TRBV5-4 and TRBJ1-4, with no clear D. The V and J ends lost 4 bases and 8 bases respectively, with 24 bases between them. Germline V gene lookup returns CDR1 SGHNT and CDR2 YYREEE (reference sequence). This CDR3 comprises 17 residues.

The chain carries TRBV30 and TRBJ1-6; tentative D call: TRBD1 (6 bases). The V and J ends lost 3 bases and 4 bases respectively, with 7 bases between them. CDR1 GTSNPN and CDR2 SVGIG come from the germline V gene (reference sequence). CDR3 size: 13 residues. The CDR3 nucleotides read TGTGCCTGGAGCCAGGGGTATAATTCACCCCTCCACTTT. As protein: CAWSQGYNSPLHF.

V gene TRBV5-1 combines with J gene TRBJ1-1; maybe TRBD1 (5 bases). The V gene lost 0 bases and the J gene lost 3 bases, with 15 bases spanning the gap. This CDR3 has 16 residues. CDR1 and CDR2 (germline): SGHRS, YFSETQ. The CDR3 DNA sequence: TGCGCCAGCAGCTTGGCCCTGGCATCGGGGGACACTGAAGCTTTCTTT. Translation: CASSLALASGDTEAFF.

The J gene is TRBJ1-1, the V gene TRBV28; a possible D gene is TRBD1 (5 bases). V was pared by 6 bases and J by 4 bases, with 15 bases between. The CDR3 spans 14 residues. Germline-derived CDR1 and CDR2 are MDHEN and SYDVKM. CDR3 nucleotide sequence: TGTGCCAGCAGAGGAGGGACCCTGGGCACTGAAGCTTTCTTT. Encoded protein: CASRGGTLGTEAFF.

The V call is TRBV9, the J call TRBJ1-6; a weak D match, TRBD1 (5 bases). Trimming left V 4 bases short and J 0 bases short, with 11 bases between. Germline assignment: CDR1 SGDLS and CDR2 YYNGEE. The CDR3 totals 16 residues. CDR3 protein: CASSHNTGSYNSPLHF. The CDR3 DNA follows: TGTGCCAGCAGCCATAATACAGGCTCCTATAATTCACCCCTCCACTTT.

This clone was counted only a few times. This rearrangement joins TRBV7-9 to TRBJ2-7; tentatively, D is TRBD2 (6 bases). Germline CDR1 SEHNR, CDR2 FQNEAQ (reference sequence). V was shortened by 0 bases and J by 6 bases, with 6 bases between the two germline ends. The CDR3 has 12 residues. The CDR3 here is CASSLAGGEQYF. The CDR3 DNA follows: TGTGCCAGCAGCTTAGCGGGAGGCGAGCAGTACTTC.

This clone was seen a few times. The V call is TRBV4-1, the J call TRBJ2-7, with a possible D match to TRBD2 (5 bases). V was shortened by 1 base and J by 2 bases, with 12 bases between the two germline ends. The CDR3 length is 15 residues. Looked up from germline, CDR1 is MGHRA and CDR2 is YSYEKL. The CDR3: CASSQGVAWPYEQYF. As DNA, the CDR3 is TGCGCCAGCAGCCAAGGAGTAGCGTGGCCCTACGAGCAGTACTTC.

In this sample, this clone turned up once. The chain is built from TRBV6-4 and TRBJ2-7; tentative D call: TRBD1 (6 bases). The V and J ends lost 0 bases and 9 bases respectively, with 9 bases between them. Germline V gene lookup returns CDR1 MRHNA and CDR2 SNTAGT. The CDR3 length is 12 residues. CDR3: CASSDSRGVQYF. The CDR3 DNA reads TGTGCCAGCAGTGACTCCAGGGGAGTGCAGTACTTC.

The chain has TRBV5-1 and TRBJ1-6, with 8 nucleotides matching TRBD1. Germline CDR1 SGHRS, CDR2 YFSETQ. The CDR3 is 14 amino acids. Trimming removed 4 bases from V and 6 bases from J; junction bases left unmatched: 3. Written as DNA, the CDR3 is TGCGCCAGCAGCGGGGGGACAGGTAATTCACCCCTCCACTTT. Amino acids: CASSGGTGNSPLHF.

This chain links TRBV12-5 with TRBJ2-2, with D perhaps TRBD1 (6 bases). CDR3 length: 14 residues. Germline V gives CDR1 LGHNT, CDR2 FRNRAP. The germline V and J ends were trimmed by 0 bases and 6 bases, with 8 bases remaining between them. CDR3 loop: CASGLVGGAGELFF. The CDR3 DNA sequence: TGTGCTAGTGGTTTGGTAGGGGGTGCCGGGGAGCTGTTTTTT.

The V call is TRBV5-1, the J call TRBJ2-6; unclear D gene. Trimming shortened V by 0 bases and J by 0 bases, and 10 bases separated the two germline ends. The CDR3 totals 17 residues. Germline values: CDR1 SGHRS, CDR2 YFSETQ. DNA for the CDR3: TGCGCCAGCAGCTTGGGTGAATCGTACTCTGGGGCCAACGTCCTGACTTTC. It is translated as CASSLGESYSGANVLTF.

The chain has TRBV4-1 and TRBJ2-3, with 12 nucleotides matching TRBD1. Trimming at V came to 4 bases and at J to 6 bases, leaving 5 bases not matched to a gene. CDR1 MGHRA and CDR2 YSYEKL come from the germline V gene. There are 15 residues in the CDR3. Here the CDR3 reads CASSRLGQGADTQYF. In DNA form, the CDR3 reads TGCGCCAGCAGCCGGCTGGGACAGGGGGCCGATACGCAGTATTTT.

The V call is TRBV9, the J call TRBJ2-3, with D tentatively TRBD1 (6 bases). CDR1 and CDR2 (germline): SGDLS, YYNGEE. Trimming took 3 bases from V and 0 from J, leaving 11 bases between them. CDR3 length: 15 residues. CDR3 amino acids: CASSEGVTSTDTQYF. The CDR3 DNA reads TGTGCCAGCAGCGAGGGGGTTACTAGCACAGATACGCAGTATTTT.

CDR3 nucleotides: TGTGCCAGCAGCCACAGGGAGCCCTACGAGCAGTACTTC. It is translated as CASSHREPYEQYF. The V gene is TRBV2, the J gene TRBJ2-7, with D perhaps TRBD1 (6 bases). The CDR3 totals 13 residues. The V gene lost 6 bases and the J gene lost 2 bases, with 11 bases spanning the gap. Germline assignment: CDR1 SNHLY and CDR2 FYNNEI.

The gene calls are TRBV6-6 and TRBJ1-4; tentative D call: TRBD1 (5 bases). The germline V gene has CDR1 MNHNY and CDR2 SVGAGI (reference sequence). The CDR3 is made up of 15 amino acids. The V gene lost 0 bases and the J gene lost 8 bases, with 13 bases spanning the gap. DNA of the CDR3: TGTGCCAGCAGTTACTCGAAACGGGGGAACGAAAAACTGTTTTTT. Protein product: CASSYSKRGNEKLFF.

This chain joins TRBV5-1 and TRBJ2-7; no clear D gene. Trimming took off 0 bases at V and 2 bases at J, with 15 bases between the two ends. This CDR3 comprises 16 residues. The germline CDR1 and CDR2 sequences are SGHRS and YFSETQ. The CDR3 nucleotides read TGCGCCAGCAGCTTGGTTGGGCAGGAAGGCGCCTACGAGCAGTACTTC. It is translated as CASSLVGQEGAYEQYF.

This clone appeared once. The chain links TRBV6-1 to TRBJ1-3, with 7 bases fitting TRBD1. With 4 bases clipped from V and 0 bases from J, the junction kept 6 bases outside the gene matches. The CDR3 consists of 16 residues. Per germline, CDR1 MNHNS and CDR2 SASEGT. The CDR3 protein is CASSGPGQSSGNTIYF. CDR3 in DNA: TGTGCCAGCAGTGGACCGGGACAGAGCTCTGGAAACACCATATATTTT.